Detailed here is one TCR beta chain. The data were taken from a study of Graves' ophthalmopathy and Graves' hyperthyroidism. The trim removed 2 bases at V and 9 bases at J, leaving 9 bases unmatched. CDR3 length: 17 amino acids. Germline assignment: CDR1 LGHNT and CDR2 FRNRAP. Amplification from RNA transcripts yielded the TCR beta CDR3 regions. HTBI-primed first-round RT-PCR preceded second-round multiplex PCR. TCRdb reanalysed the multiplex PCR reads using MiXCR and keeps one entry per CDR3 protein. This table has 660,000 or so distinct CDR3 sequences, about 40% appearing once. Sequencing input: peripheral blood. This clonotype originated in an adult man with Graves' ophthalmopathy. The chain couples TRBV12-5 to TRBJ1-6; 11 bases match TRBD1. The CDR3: CASGLFWTGGSGSPLHF. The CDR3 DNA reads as TGTGCTAGTGGTTTGTTCTGGACAGGGGGCAGTGGTTCACCCCTCCACTTT.